This is a list of T cell receptor beta chains from one sample in a study of blood T cell repertoires in COVID-19. The protocol was immunoSEQ multiplex PCR, while the TCRdb copy is restricted to in-frame clones and leaves out a portion. The data contain about 140,000 clones, 84% of them singletons. The material sequenced was peripheral blood. All receptors derive from a human donor in a cohort sampled during active COVID-19. Each CDR3 is given with its conserved first and last residue. Fields, in order: CDR3 DNA, CDR3 protein, V gene, J gene, D gene, CDR3 length, clone size. A D gene is named only where the DNA matches it firmly. For some rows the clone size is stated as once, few or many, or as a class when expanded; others skip it.

TGTGCCAGCATAGGGGTCGAAGGCTACACCTTC	CASIGVEGYTF	TRBV6-5	TRBJ1-2	-	11	-
TGTGCCAGTGGACAGGTCTATGGCTACACCTTC	CASGQVYGYTF	TRBV19	TRBJ1-2	TRBD1	11	once
TGTGCCAGCAGCTCGGTCCCGGGACAGGGCCCACTTAACACTGAAGCTTTCTTT	CASSSVPGQGPLNTEAFF	TRBV7-3	TRBJ1-1	TRBD1	18	-
TGTGCCAGCAGCCCGAGACTGGGTGGGTCCTCCGAGCAGTACTTC	CASSPRLGGSSEQYF	TRBV9	TRBJ2-7	-	15	-
TGTGCCAGCAGTTTGGGGGGGGCCGGGAGCTATGGCTACACCTTC	CASSLGGAGSYGYTF	TRBV28	TRBJ1-2	-	15	once
TGCGCCAGCAGCCAACCGCGGGACGTGGGAAACACCATATATTTT	CASSQPRDVGNTIYF	TRBV4-1	TRBJ1-3	-	15	-
TGTGCCAGCAGTCCCGGGTCCTACAATGAGCAGTTCTTC	CASSPGSYNEQFF	TRBV5-5	TRBJ2-1	-	13	-
TGTGCCAGCTCACCAACGACAGGCGGAAAACTGTTTTTT	CASSPTTGGKLFF	TRBV18	TRBJ1-4	-	13	-
TGTGCCAGCAGTTACAGGGGGAATCAGCCCCAGCATTTT	CASSYRGNQPQHF	TRBV6-6	TRBJ1-5	-	13	once
TGTGCCAGCAGCCAAGCGCCAGGGGGCGGTAATACAGATACGCAGTATTTT	CASSQAPGGGNTDTQYF	TRBV3-1/TRBV3-2	TRBJ2-3	TRBD1	17	few
TGTGCCACCAGTGACCCGGGACAGGGAGATACGCAGTATTTT	CATSDPGQGDTQYF	TRBV24-1	TRBJ2-3	TRBD1	14	-
TGTGCCACCAGCAGAGGGGACAGTAACACTGAAGCTTTCTTT	CATSRGDSNTEAFF	TRBV15	TRBJ1-1	TRBD1	14	-
TGTGCCAGCAGCCCACTAGCGATCCAAGAGACCCAGTACTTC	CASSPLAIQETQYF	TRBV7-2	TRBJ2-5	TRBD2	14	-
TGTGCCAGCAGCTTATTGGTAATAAGTCTAGCTGGGGCCAACGTCCTGACTTTC	CASSLLVISLAGANVLTF	TRBV7-3	TRBJ2-6	-	18	-
TGTGCCAGCAGCTTAGGGTCGACTAGCGCTACGAACACCGGGGAGCTGTTTTTT	CASSLGSTSATNTGELFF	TRBV7-9	TRBJ2-2	TRBD2	18	-
TGTGCCAGCAGCTGGGCGGGCCGCACAGATACGCAGTATTTT	CASSWAGRTDTQYF	TRBV11-2	TRBJ2-3	-	14	-
TGTGCCATCAGTGAGGTCGCAGACAATCAGCCCCAGCATTTT	CAISEVADNQPQHF	TRBV10-3	TRBJ1-5	-	14	few
TGTGCCAGCAGCCACGACAGGGTTAGTGGAAACACCATATATTTT	CASSHDRVSGNTIYF	TRBV25-1	TRBJ1-3	TRBD1	15	-
TGTGCCACCAGCAGGCTTCGAGCGGGGGGTGGGGAGACCCAGTACTTC	CATSRLRAGGGETQYF	TRBV15	TRBJ2-5	TRBD2	16	once
TGTGCCAGCAGCTCAATGGACAGCAACTACACCTTC	CASSSMDSNYTF	TRBV7-9	TRBJ1-2	-	12	-
TGTGCCAGCAGTTCCCTTTACGGACAGATTAACTATGGCTACACCTTC	CASSSLYGQINYGYTF	TRBV28	TRBJ1-2	-	16	-
TGTGCCAGCAGCCAACGTATCTCCGGGACTTACAATGAGCAGTTCTTC	CASSQRISGTYNEQFF	TRBV3-1/TRBV3-2	TRBJ2-1	-	16	-
TGTGCCAGTACCCCCCCCGGGACACCGTACACTGAAGCTTTCTTT	CASTPPGTPYTEAFF	TRBV19	TRBJ1-1	-	15	-
TGCAGCGTTGAAATAGCGGGACAGGGGGCAGACGGGGAGCTGTTTTTT	CSVEIAGQGADGELFF	TRBV29-1	TRBJ2-2	TRBD1	16	-
TGTGCCAGCAGCTTAGGGACTAGCGGGCCCTACGAGCAGTACTTC	CASSLGTSGPYEQYF	TRBV7-3	TRBJ2-7	TRBD2	15	-
TGTGCCAGCAGCGTATTTCCGGGACAGCCCTCCTACGAGCAGTACTTC	CASSVFPGQPSYEQYF	TRBV7-2	TRBJ2-7	TRBD1	16	-
TGTGCCAGCAGTGAAGAACTGGGGGCTGGTGGCTACACCTTC	CASSEELGAGGYTF	TRBV2	TRBJ1-2	-	14	-
TGTGCCAGCAGTCCTAACTCGGGGGGGCATTTGGGAGATACGCAGTATTTT	CASSPNSGGHLGDTQYF	TRBV3-1/TRBV3-2	TRBJ2-3	TRBD2	17	-
TGTGCCAGCAGTACAACGGGAGTGGGGACCCGAGAGCAGTACTTC	CASSTTGVGTREQYF	TRBV6-5	TRBJ2-7	-	15	few
TGTGCCAGCAGTGACGTTTCAGGGGGCCATCAGCCCCAGCATTTT	CASSDVSGGHQPQHF	TRBV28	TRBJ1-5	TRBD1	15	-
TGTGCTAGTGGTATCCTACTAGCGGGGGTTTACAATGAGCAGTTCTTC	CASGILLAGVYNEQFF	TRBV12-5	TRBJ2-1	TRBD2	16	-
TGTGCCAACCCCGGGACAGGGCGTGAAAAACTGTTTTTT	CANPGTGREKLFF	TRBV5-8	TRBJ1-4	TRBD1	13	-
TGTGCCAGCAGCTTAGCGGGAGGGTCAGAAGCTTTCTTT	CASSLAGGSEAFF	TRBV7-8	TRBJ1-1	-	13	once
TGTGCCTGGAGTGTTATTAGACAGGGGGCAGATACGCAGTATTTT	CAWSVIRQGADTQYF	TRBV30	TRBJ2-3	TRBD1	15	once
TGTGCCTGGAGTGGCCCTTTGGGGGGGGACACTGAAGCTTTCTTT	CAWSGPLGGDTEAFF	TRBV30	TRBJ1-1	-	15	-
TGTGCCAGCAGTTTCTCCGGGACAGGGCACTACGAGCAGTACTTC	CASSFSGTGHYEQYF	TRBV27	TRBJ2-7	TRBD1	15	-
TGTGCCAGCAGTGAAGCGCAATCAGCGGGACTAGATACGCAGTATTTT	CASSEAQSAGLDTQYF	TRBV2	TRBJ2-3	TRBD2	16	-
TGTGCCAGCAGACATCTCGCGGGGGGCGACGGCGGGGAGCTGTTTTTT	CASRHLAGGDGGELFF	TRBV3-1/TRBV3-2	TRBJ2-2	TRBD2	16	-
TGTGCCAGCAGCGTCCGTTTTGCGGGGGGCACCGGGGAGCTGTTTTTT	CASSVRFAGGTGELFF	TRBV9	TRBJ2-2	TRBD2	16	-
TGTGCCAGCAGTGAAAGACTAGCGGACCCCACAGATACGCAGTATTTT	CASSERLADPTDTQYF	TRBV6-1	TRBJ2-3	TRBD2	16	-
TGCGCCAGCAGCTTGACCTCCTCGGGTGCCACTGAAGCTTTCTTT	CASSLTSSGATEAFF	TRBV5-1	TRBJ1-1	-	15	-
TGTGCCAGCAGCGTGACGGGGAATAGCAATCAGCCCCAGCATTTT	CASSVTGNSNQPQHF	TRBV9	TRBJ1-5	-	15	-
TGTGCCAGCAGCTATCCGACAGCTAACACCGGGGAGCTGTTTTTT	CASSYPTANTGELFF	TRBV28	TRBJ2-2	-	15	-